This T cell receptor (beta chain) was documented in a study of blood T cell repertoires in COVID-19. Study details: T cells, B-cell-depleted T cells, or PBMCs supplied cDNA or gDNA.

This clone was counted once. TCRdb's table, derived via immunoSEQ multiplex PCR, lists solely in-frame clones and lacks some. The sample lists 200,000 to 300,000 clones; about 88% were seen once. Trimming stripped 4 bases from V and 4 bases from J, with 11 bases between. The CDR3 extends over 14 amino acids. Looked up from germline, CDR1 is SGHDN and CDR2 is FVKESK. The clonotype comes from a man in his sixties who had recovered from COVID-19. Sequencing was carried out using peripheral blood. V gene TRBV14 combines with J gene TRBJ1-3; maybe TRBD1 (5 bases). CDR3 in DNA: TGTGCCAGCAGCCGAAGGGGTCCGGGAAACACCATATATTTT. This gives the protein CASSRRGPGNTIYF.